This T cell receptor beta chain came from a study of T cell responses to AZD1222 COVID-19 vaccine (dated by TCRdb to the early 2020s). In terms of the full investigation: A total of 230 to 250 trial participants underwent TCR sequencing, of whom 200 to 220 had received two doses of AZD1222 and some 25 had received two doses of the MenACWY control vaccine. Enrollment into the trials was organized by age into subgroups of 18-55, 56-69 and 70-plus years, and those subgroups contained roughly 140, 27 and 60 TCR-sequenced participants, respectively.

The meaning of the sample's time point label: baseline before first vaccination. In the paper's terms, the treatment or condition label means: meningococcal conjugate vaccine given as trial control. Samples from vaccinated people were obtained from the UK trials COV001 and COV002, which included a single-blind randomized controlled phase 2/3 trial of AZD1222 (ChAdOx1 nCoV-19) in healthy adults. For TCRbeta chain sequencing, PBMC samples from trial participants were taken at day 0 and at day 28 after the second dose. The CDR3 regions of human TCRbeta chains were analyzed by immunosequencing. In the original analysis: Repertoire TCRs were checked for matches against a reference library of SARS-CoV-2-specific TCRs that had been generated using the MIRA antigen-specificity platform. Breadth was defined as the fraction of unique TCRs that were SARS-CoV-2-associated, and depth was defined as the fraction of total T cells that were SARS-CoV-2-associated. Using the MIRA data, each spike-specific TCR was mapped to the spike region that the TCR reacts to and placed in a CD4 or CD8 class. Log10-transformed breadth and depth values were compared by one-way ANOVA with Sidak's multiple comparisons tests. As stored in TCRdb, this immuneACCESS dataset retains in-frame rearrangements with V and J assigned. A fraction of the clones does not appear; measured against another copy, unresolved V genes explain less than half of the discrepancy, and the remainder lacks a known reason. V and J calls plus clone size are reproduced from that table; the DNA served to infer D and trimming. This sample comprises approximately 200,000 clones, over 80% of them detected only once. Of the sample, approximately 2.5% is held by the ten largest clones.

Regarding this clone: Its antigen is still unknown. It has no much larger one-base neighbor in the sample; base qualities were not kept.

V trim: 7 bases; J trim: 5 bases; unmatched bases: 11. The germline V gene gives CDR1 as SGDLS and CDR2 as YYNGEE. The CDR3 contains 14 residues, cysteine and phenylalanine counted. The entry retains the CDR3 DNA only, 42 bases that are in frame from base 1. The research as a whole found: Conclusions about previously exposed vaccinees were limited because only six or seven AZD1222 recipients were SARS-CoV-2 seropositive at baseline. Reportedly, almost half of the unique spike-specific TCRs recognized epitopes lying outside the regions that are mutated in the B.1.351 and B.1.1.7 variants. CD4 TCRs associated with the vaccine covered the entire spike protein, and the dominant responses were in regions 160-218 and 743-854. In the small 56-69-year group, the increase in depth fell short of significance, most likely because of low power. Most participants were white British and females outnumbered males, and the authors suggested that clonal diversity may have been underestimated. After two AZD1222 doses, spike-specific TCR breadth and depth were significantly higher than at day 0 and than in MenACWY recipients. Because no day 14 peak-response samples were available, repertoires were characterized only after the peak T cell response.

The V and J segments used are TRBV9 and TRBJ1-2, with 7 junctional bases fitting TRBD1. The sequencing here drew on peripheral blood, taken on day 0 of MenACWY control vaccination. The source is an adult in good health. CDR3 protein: CASGGQAAYYGYTF. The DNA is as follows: TGTGCCAGCGGAGGACAGGCAGCCTATTATGGCTACACCTTC.